This T cell receptor (beta chain) was observed in a study of cytomegalovirus exposure and HLA in healthy donors. Study results and limitations: The study assumed roughly uniform donor sequencing depth for presence/absence analyses. A missense variant in DCLRE1C was later tied to TCR beta V- and J-gene trimming. Relative to equally common others, HLA-associated TCR beta chains showed greater clonal expansion in a later analysis.

For this clone: The target antigen is unknown.

Trimming stripped 4 bases from V and 6 bases from J, with 19 bases between. This CDR3 has 16 residues. Germline lookup yields CDR1 LNHDA and CDR2 SQIVND (reference sequence). The PCR used 60 Vbeta and 13 Jbeta primers. Authors' processing steps: About 11 million of some 80 million unique TCR beta chains were shared, per a later count. Sequenced by immunoSEQ multiplex PCR; TCRdb stores in-frame clones only, minus some. The V and J calls and the clone size are those of that table, but D and trimming were determined from the DNA. The sample holds roughly 190,000 clones; roughly 80% are singletons and the top ten take 3.8%.

The rearrangement uses TRBV19 and TRBJ1-5, with D possibly matching TRBD1 (5 bases). The origin of this receptor is a man between 45 and 60 years old in good health and CMV-seronegative. Sequencing was carried out using PBMCs. The CDR3, as DNA: TGTGCCAGTAGTAGTCTAGACAGTATCGTCTCTCAGCCCCAGCATTTT. As protein: CASSSLDSIVSQPQHF.